The TCR beta chain described here comes from a study of T cells in Graves' hyperthyroidism and ophthalmopathy. Study observations and caveats: In the blood, most expanded thyroid clonotypes above 0.001 appeared as well. The model anticipated ophthalmopathy a median about six months pre-onset.

This clonotype was observed a few times. Antigen unknown. With a duration under 2 months, the hyperthyroidism was newly diagnosed in patients aged 18 to 65. Using over 8.5 ml of fresh peripheral blood, PBMCs were prepared. It was RNA transcripts that yielded the amplified TCR beta CDR3 regions. The TCR CDR3 first-round RT-PCR relied on the HTBI primer set. TCRdb independently ran MiXCR on the multiplex PCR reads; one entry per CDR3 protein. The sample yields about 400,000 distinct CDR3 sequences, 20% to 25% seen once. The junction had 6 bases not matched to a gene; V was cut back by 6 bases and J by 1 base. Germline V gives CDR1 MNHNS, CDR2 SASEGT. The CDR3 totals 16 residues.

The chain carries TRBV6-1 and TRBJ2-7; 13 bases are a match to TRBD2. Material for sequencing was blood. The receptor was derived from a man aged 50-59 years with Graves' hyperthyroidism. The CDR3 region has the DNA TGTGCCAGCAGGGAGACTAGCGGGAGGAGGTCCTACGAGCAGTACTTC. This sequence encodes CASRETSGRRSYEQYF.